These 20 T cell receptor beta chains share one sample of origin, sequenced in a study of T cell responses to AZD1222 COVID-19 vaccine (dated by TCRdb to the early 2020s). The meaning of the sample's time point label: baseline before first vaccination. Libraries were constructed by the immunoSEQ multiplex PCR assay. What TCRdb holds here is the immuneACCESS table cut down to in-frame rearrangements. Part of the clones is not present; checked against another copy, under half of the missing clones reflect an unresolved V gene, and the others are unexplained. For this sample there are 90,000 or so clones; 88% appear just once. Approximately 15% of the sample comes from the top ten. The source was peripheral blood, collected on day 0 of AZD1222 vaccination. The receptors were gathered from an adult in good health.

The J gene is TRBJ1-1, the V gene TRBV28; no clear D gene. Per the germline V gene, CDR1 is MDHEN and CDR2 is SYDVKM. The CDR3 is made up of 13 amino acids. V was clipped by 7 bases and J by 5 bases, with 14 bases between them. The CDR3 DNA follows: TGTGCCAGCACCGCCTTTCGTACGACTGAAGCTTTCTTT. It codes for CASTAFRTTEAFF.

The chain joins TRBV6-5 to TRBJ1-2; 11 positions match TRBD1. The CDR3 sequence is 14 residues long. V lost 6 bases to trimming and J lost 5 bases; unmatched junction nucleotides: 5. Germline V gene sequence: CDR1 MNHEY, CDR2 SVGAGI. The CDR3 DNA reads TGTGCCAGCAGCCCGGGACAGGGGGTTTATGGCTACACCTTC. As protein: CASSPGQGVYGYTF.

This clone appeared once. Here the CDR3 reads CASSSGTGVYNEQFF. Here the CDR3 DNA reads TGTGCCAGCAGCTCCGGGACAGGGGTCTACAATGAGCAGTTCTTC. The rearrangement uses TRBV11-3 and TRBJ2-1; 10 nucleotides line up with TRBD1. In germline, CDR1 is SGHNT, CDR2 YENEEA. The CDR3 covers 15 residues. V gave up 4 bases and J gave up 3 bases; unmatched junction bases: 3.

Here the CDR3 DNA reads TGTGCCAGCAGTGAAGCGCCCCGTAACTATGGCTACACCTTC. Protein: CASSEAPRNYGYTF. The chain links TRBV6-1 to TRBJ1-2, with unresolved D. The CDR3 length is 14 residues. Trimming cost V 0 bases and J 1 base, with 6 bases left between them. CDR1 and CDR2 from the germline V gene are MNHNS and SASEGT.

J is TRBJ1-2 and V is TRBV14, with a tentative D call TRBD1 (5 bases). Germline assignment: CDR1 SGHDN and CDR2 FVKESK. The CDR3 spans 13 residues. With 6 bases removed from V and 4 bases from J, the gap between germline ends came to 12 bases. The DNA for the CDR3 is TGTGCCAGCAGTCCAGGGATCAGCTATGGCTACACCTTC. This codes for CASSPGISYGYTF.

The V and J genes are TRBV28 and TRBJ1-2; 9 bases map to TRBD1. Germline-derived CDR1 and CDR2 are MDHEN and SYDVKM. The junction had 10 bases not matched to a gene; V was cut back by 6 bases and J by 8 bases. This CDR3 has 14 residues. The CDR3 loop is CASRVNRGLSGYTF. The CDR3, as DNA: TGTGCCAGCAGGGTCAACAGGGGGCTGAGCGGCTACACCTTC.

The chain has TRBV5-6 and TRBJ2-7, with 9 positions matching TRBD1. The CDR3 length is 14 residues. Germline loops: CDR1 SGHDT, CDR2 YYEEEE. V gave up 3 bases and J gave up 3 bases; unmatched junction bases: 4. The CDR3 region has the DNA TGTGCCAGCAGCTGGGACAGGGCGAGCTACGAGCAGTACTTC. Its protein is CASSWDRASYEQYF.

The V call is TRBV7-9, the J call TRBJ1-2; no firm D call. The germline gives CDR1 SEHNR, CDR2 FQNEAQ (reference sequence). V lost 6 bases to trimming and J lost 4 bases, with 9 bases between them. The CDR3 is 12 residues long. The CDR3 nucleotides read TGTGCCAGCAGTTCTGGAGGCTATGGCTACACCTTC. Protein sequence: CASSSGGYGYTF.

V and J are TRBV28 and TRBJ1-1; no definite D call. Germline V lookup: CDR1 MDHEN, CDR2 SYDVKM. Trimming stripped 2 bases from V and 4 bases from J, with 14 bases between. This CDR3 spans 15 amino acids. This CDR3 reads CASSLALQRRTEAFF. For the CDR3, the DNA is TGTGCCAGCAGTTTAGCCTTACAGCGTCGCACTGAAGCTTTCTTT.

Remarks on this clone: The junction differs from germline at one of its ends, possibly a read error. The V and J genes are TRBV28 and TRBJ2-1; tentatively, D is TRBD1 or TRBD2 (5 bases each). The V gene's germline CDR1 is MDHEN and CDR2 SYDVKM. CDR3 size: 14 residues. The CDR3 here is CASRLWGNQNEQFF. The CDR3 coding sequence is TGTGCCAGCAGATTATGGGGGAACCAGAATGAGCAGTTCTTC.

The chain recombines TRBV4-2 with TRBJ2-5, with D tentatively TRBD1 (5 bases). This CDR3 is built from 13 residues. V lost 0 bases and J 5 bases, leaving 7 bases between the germline ends. Looked up from germline, CDR1 is LGHNA and CDR2 is YNFKEQ. CDR3 coding DNA: TGTGCCAGCAGCCAAGATAGGGGCGAGACCCAGTACTTC. It specifies CASSQDRGETQYF.

The J gene is TRBJ1-6, the V gene TRBV6-5, with a weak D call TRBD1 (6 bases). The CDR3 contains 13 residues. V dropped 7 bases and J dropped 7 bases, with 11 bases sitting between them. Germline loops: CDR1 MNHEY, CDR2 SVGAGI. The CDR3, as DNA: TGTGCCAGCACACAGGGTGGCAATTCACCCCTCCACTTT. It yields the protein CASTQGGNSPLHF.

The chain recombines TRBV5-4 with TRBJ1-3; no clear D. The CDR3 runs to 15 residues. V was pared by 2 bases and J by 0 bases, with 9 bases between. CDR1 is SGHNT, CDR2 YYREEE, per germline (reference sequence). This chain's CDR3 is CASSFEGPSGNTIYF. The CDR3 DNA follows: TGTGCCAGCAGCTTTGAGGGCCCCTCTGGAAACACCATATATTTT. Full variable domain (outside the CDR3, taken from reference TRBV5-4 and TRBJ1-3): ETGVTQSPTHLIKTRGQQVTLRCSSQSGHNTVSWYQQALGQGPQFIFQYYREEENGRGNFPPRFSGLQFPNYSSELNVNALELDDSALYLCASSFEGPSGNTIYFGEGSWLTVV.

This chain connects TRBV27 to TRBJ1-5, with D unclear. From germline, CDR1 is MNHEY and CDR2 SMNVEV (reference sequence). V was clipped by 6 bases and J by 5 bases, with 17 bases between them. The CDR3 extends over 15 amino acids. This CDR3 reads CASSSGWGTDQPQHF. CDR3 bases: TGTGCCAGCAGCTCGGGATGGGGTACGGATCAGCCCCAGCATTTT.

The V and J genes are TRBV7-2 and TRBJ2-1; no reliable D call. Between the trimmed V and J ends, which lost 6 bases and 15 bases, there was a span of 18 bases. Germline CDR1 and CDR2: SGHTA and FQGNSA. The CDR3 totals 12 residues. CDR3 region: CASSSLWMPPFF. DNA of the CDR3: TGTGCCAGCAGTTCCCTTTGGATGCCTCCGTTCTTC.

The table lists this clone with a count of one. This chain joins TRBV14 and TRBJ2-3, with a tentative D call TRBD2 (5 bases). In germline, CDR1 is SGHDN, CDR2 FVKESK. Trimming removed 4 bases from V and 1 base from J, with 6 bases in between. The CDR3 length is 13 residues. The CDR3 loop reads CASSPRGTDTQYF. The CDR3 DNA sequence: TGTGCCAGCAGCCCGCGGGGCACAGATACGCAGTATTTT.

The chain joins TRBV9 to TRBJ2-2; D assignment may be TRBD1 or TRBD2 (6 bases each). The CDR3 is 16 residues long. Trimming pared 0 bases from V and 3 bases from J, leaving 12 bases between. Germline lookup yields CDR1 SGDLS and CDR2 YYNGEE. The CDR3 spells CASSVGQGTYTGELFF. As DNA, the CDR3 is TGTGCCAGCAGCGTAGGGCAGGGGACTTACACCGGGGAGCTGTTTTTT.

This rearrangement joins TRBV11-2 to TRBJ1-2, with 7 bases matching TRBD1. This CDR3 is 14 amino acids long. Per the germline V gene, CDR1 is SGHAT and CDR2 is FQNNGV. V was clipped by 5 bases and J by 5 bases; unmatched bases: 8. CDR3 DNA: TGTGCCAGCAGCCCCGGGGGACAGTCGTATGGCTACACCTTC. It specifies CASSPGGQSYGYTF.

V and J are TRBV5-1 and TRBJ2-3; 8 bases are a match to TRBD2. The length of the CDR3 is 15 residues. Germline CDR1 SGHRS, CDR2 YFSETQ. Trimming took 0 bases from V and 6 from J; bases not matched to a gene: 6. CDR3 loop: CASSLGSGIVDTQYF. CDR3 in DNA: TGCGCCAGCAGCTTGGGTAGCGGGATCGTGGATACGCAGTATTTT.

The CDR3, as DNA: TGCAGTGCTAGTTCTCGGCTGAACACTGAAGCTTTCTTT. This translates into CSASSRLNTEAFF. The chain links TRBV20-1 to TRBJ1-1; D is uncertain. The CDR3 is made up of 13 amino acids. V shed 3 bases and J shed 0 bases, with 8 bases lying between them. The V gene's germline CDR1 is DFQATT and CDR2 SNEGSKA (reference sequence).